Each of the 23 T cell receptor beta chains below was sequenced from the same sample in a study of T-cell memory formation after mild COVID-19. TCRdb itself ran the 5' RACE reads through MiXCR, one entry per CDR3 protein. The sample carries roughly 200,000 distinct CDR3 sequences, 15% to 20% recorded once. The sample comprised PBMCs or a T cell subset sorted from them (not recorded which). The receptors shown here come from an adult woman who had mild COVID-19 (a few samples of this study predate the infection). Cell type and time point are not known.

This clonotype showed up just a few times. The V call is TRBV11-2, the J call TRBJ1-5; D possibly corresponds to TRBD1 (5 bases). The V gene's germline CDR1 is SGHAT and CDR2 FQNNGV. This CDR3 has 13 amino acids. V was pared by 4 bases and J by 5 bases, with 9 bases between. The CDR3 nucleotides are TGTGCCAGCAGCTACGAGGGGCATCAGCCCCAGCATTTT. It codes for CASSYEGHQPQHF.

The chain recombines TRBV4-1 with TRBJ2-5, with 9 bases matching TRBD2. The CDR3 loop spans 15 amino acids. Trimming at V came to 4 bases and at J to 7 bases, leaving 10 bases not matched to a gene. CDR1 and CDR2 from the germline V gene are MGHRA and YSYEKL. The CDR3 loop reads CASSLVAGDGGTQYF. CDR3 sequence (DNA): TGCGCCAGCAGCCTTGTAGCGGGGGACGGCGGGACCCAGTACTTC.

V and J are TRBV4-2 and TRBJ2-4, with TRBD2 matching 10 bases. The J segment lost 6 bases and the V segment lost 0 bases, leaving 8 bases of the junction unmatched. The CDR3 is 17 residues long. Per the germline V gene, CDR1 is LGHNA and CDR2 is YNFKEQ. The CDR3 region has the DNA TGTGCCAGCAGCCAAGATATTTCCATAGCGGGGGGAAACATTCAGTACTTC. Translation gives CASSQDISIAGGNIQYF.

This clonotype has ten or more counts. The rearrangement links TRBV5-6 to TRBJ2-2; D might be TRBD1 (5 bases). The CDR3 has 15 residues. With 3 bases removed from V and 5 bases from J, the gap between germline ends came to 14 bases. Germline V gene lookup returns CDR1 SGHDT and CDR2 YYEEEE. The CDR3 DNA sequence: TGTGCCAGCAGCTCCGAGGCAGGGCGGACCGGGGAGCTGTTTTTT. The encoded protein is CASSSEAGRTGELFF.

In nucleotides, the CDR3 is TGTGCCATCAGTAGCGCTGGGGCCAACGTCCTGACTTTC. This encodes CAISSAGANVLTF. The gene calls are TRBV10-3 and TRBJ2-6; D gene ambiguous. The CDR3 is 13 residues long. CDR1 and CDR2 (germline): ENHRY, SYGVKD. V lost 5 bases, J lost 2 bases, and 4 bases lay in between.

This clonotype was observed a handful of times. V is TRBV5-1 and J is TRBJ2-1; D unclear. The V gene's germline CDR1 is SGHRS and CDR2 YFSETQ. CDR3 length: 12 amino acids. Deletions cut 0 bases from V and 8 bases from J, with 6 bases between. CDR3 protein: CASSLARDEQFF. The CDR3, as DNA: TGCGCCAGCAGCTTGGCTAGGGATGAGCAGTTCTTC. Looking up the rest from reference TRBV5-1 and TRBJ2-1 gives the full variable domain: KAGVTQTPRYLIKTRGQQVTLSCSPISGHRSVSWYQQTPGQGLQFLFEYFSETQRNKGNFPGRFSGRQFSNSRSEMNVSTLELGDSALYLCASSLARDEQFFGPGTRLTVL.

This chain joins TRBV2 and TRBJ1-4; no clear D gene. Deletions cut 3 bases from V and 4 bases from J, with 12 bases between. In germline, CDR1 is SNHLY, CDR2 FYNNEI. This CDR3 is built from 15 residues. In DNA, the CDR3 is TGTGCCAGCAGTGACTTGGTTTACGGTAATGAAAAACTGTTTTTT. Translation: CASSDLVYGNEKLFF.

The chain uses TRBV29-1 and TRBJ2-1, with D maybe TRBD2 (6 bases). Germline V gene lookup returns CDR1 SQVTM and CDR2 ANQGSEA. The CDR3 covers 14 residues. Trimming cost V 2 bases and J 6 bases, with 14 bases left between them. In nucleotides, the CDR3 is TGCAGCGTTGAACGGGGGAACGGCGGCAATGAGCAGTTCTTC. This encodes CSVERGNGGNEQFF.

The chain employs TRBV5-4 and TRBJ1-6, with D unclear. The CDR3 spans 12 residues. Germline V gives CDR1 SGHNT, CDR2 YYREEE (reference sequence). Trimming removed 0 bases at V and 10 bases at J, with 5 bases between. The CDR3 loop is CASSLDVSPLHF. CDR3 DNA sequence: TGTGCCAGCAGCTTGGACGTGTCACCCCTCCACTTT.

In this sample, this clonotype turned up a few times. The V gene is TRBV5-5, the J gene TRBJ1-1; D is unclear. CDR3 length: 12 residues. Looked up from germline, CDR1 is SGHKS and CDR2 is YYEKEE (reference sequence). Trimming took off 5 bases at V and 11 bases at J, with 16 bases between the two ends. The CDR3 spells CASSPGPGTAFF. In DNA, the CDR3 is TGTGCCAGCAGTCCTGGACCAGGAACGGCTTTCTTT.

This clonotype was seen a few times. This chain connects TRBV7-8 to TRBJ2-5; D possibly corresponds to TRBD1 (7 bases). Germline V lookup: CDR1 SGHVS, CDR2 FQNEAQ. The CDR3 is 13 amino acids. Trimming stripped 5 bases from V and 7 bases from J, with 14 bases between. This CDR3 is CASSARGEGTQYF. The CDR3 DNA sequence: TGTGCCAGCAGCGCCAGGGGGGAAGGGACCCAGTACTTC.

This clonotype was counted between two and nine times. This chain joins TRBV2 and TRBJ2-1; TRBD1 or TRBD2 may be the D gene (5 bases each). In germline, CDR1 is SNHLY, CDR2 FYNNEI. The V end lost 6 bases, the J end lost 3 bases, and 12 bases lay between the germline ends. This CDR3 contains 14 residues. The CDR3 region has the DNA TGTGCCAGCAGCGGGAATGGGGGCTACAATGAGCAGTTCTTC. As protein: CASSGNGGYNEQFF.

The V and J genes are TRBV5-1 and TRBJ2-3, with a tentative D call TRBD1 (6 bases). CDR1 is SGHRS and CDR2 is YFSETQ in the germline V gene. V was shortened by 0 bases and J by 4 bases, with 12 bases between the two germline ends. The CDR3 spans 15 residues. The CDR3 here is CASSLGGGPPDTQYF. CDR3 sequence (DNA): TGCGCCAGCAGCTTGGGTGGGGGCCCCCCAGATACGCAGTATTTT.

The J gene is TRBJ2-3, the V gene TRBV7-3, with 8 nucleotides matching TRBD2. CDR1 is SGHTA and CDR2 is FQGTGA in the germline V gene. This CDR3 spans 15 amino acids. V lost 5 bases and J lost 4; bases outside the gene matches: 8. In nucleotides, the CDR3 is TGTGCCAGCAGCCGTCGAGCGGGAGTGGCAGATACGCAGTATTTT. As protein: CASSRRAGVADTQYF.

This chain joins TRBV24-1 and TRBJ1-5; perhaps TRBD1 as D (5 bases). V was pared by 9 bases and J by 0 bases, with 23 bases between. The CDR3 runs 18 residues. Germline CDR1 is KGHDR and CDR2 is SFDVKD. The chain's CDR3 is CATCTGRRWGYSNQPQHF. As DNA, the CDR3 is TGTGCCACCTGTACGGGAAGAAGGTGGGGGTATAGCAATCAGCCCCAGCATTTT.

This chain links TRBV14 with TRBJ1-2; TRBD1 is a possible D gene (6 bases). The CDR3 length is 15 residues. Germline values: CDR1 SGHDN, CDR2 FVKESK. Trimming left V 4 bases short and J 1 base short, with 13 bases between. The CDR3 sequence is CASSPIARGNYGYTF. Written as DNA, the CDR3 is TGTGCCAGCAGCCCTATCGCCAGGGGTAACTATGGCTACACCTTC. Full variable domain (remainder filled in from reference TRBV14 and TRBJ1-2): EAGVTQFPSHSVIEKGQTVTLRCDPISGHDNLYWYRRVMGKEIKFLLHFVKESKQDESGMPNNRFLAERTGGTYSTLKVQPAELEDSGVYFCASSPIARGNYGYTFGSGTRLTVV.

This clonotype came up many times. The chain links TRBV29-1 to TRBJ2-1, with 7 bases lining up with TRBD2. The CDR3 totals 14 residues. The V and J ends lost 4 bases and 2 bases, in that order; junction bases with no gene match: 5. CDR1 is SQVTM, CDR2 ANQGSEA, per germline. The CDR3 bases are TGCAGCGTTGTGGGCGGGGGTACCTACAATGAGCAGTTCTTC. Its protein product is CSVVGGGTYNEQFF.

This clonotype was counted a few times. The J gene is TRBJ2-3, the V gene TRBV13; TRBD2 matches 13 bases. This CDR3 has 18 residues. Losses at the gene ends were 4 bases for V and 4 bases for J; bases not matched to a gene: 11. Germline CDR1 PRHDT, CDR2 FYEKMQ (reference sequence). The CDR3 spells CASSSRTSGSVIADTQYF. The CDR3 region has the DNA TGTGCCAGCAGCTCCCGGACTAGCGGGAGTGTGATCGCAGATACGCAGTATTTT.

This clonotype was counted between two and nine times. The genes are TRBV15 and TRBJ1-1, with TRBD1 identical over 9 bases. With 3 bases clipped from V and 4 bases from J, the junction kept 3 bases outside the gene matches. CDR1 LNHNV and CDR2 YYDKDF come from the germline V gene (reference sequence). The CDR3 is made up of 14 amino acids. This chain's CDR3 is CATSRTGGLTEAFF. In DNA, the CDR3 is TGTGCCACCAGCAGGACAGGGGGACTCACTGAAGCTTTCTTT.

A few counts support this clonotype. The chain couples TRBV7-3 to TRBJ1-2; D is undetermined. Trimming took off 4 bases at V and 7 bases at J, with 16 bases between the two ends. This CDR3 has 14 amino acids. The germline CDR1 and CDR2 sequences are SGHTA and FQGTGA. Written as DNA, the CDR3 is TGTGCCAGCAGCTCTGGAGGGCTCTATGGTGGCTACACCTTC. Translated, it gives CASSSGGLYGGYTF.

The chain combines TRBV20-1 with TRBJ1-6; possibly TRBD1 for D (5 bases). The germline CDR1 and CDR2 sequences are DFQATT and SNEGSKA (reference sequence). V was cut by 3 bases and J by 7 bases, with 10 bases left in between. The CDR3 is made up of 13 amino acids. CDR3 residues: CSASQGRNSPLHF. The CDR3 DNA reads as TGCAGTGCTAGCCAGGGTCGGAATTCACCCCTCCACTTT.

This clonotype came up a few times. CDR3 amino acids: CAWSSGSGNEQFF. Written as DNA, the CDR3 is TGTGCCTGGAGCTCCGGTAGCGGCAATGAGCAGTTCTTC. The V gene is TRBV30, the J gene TRBJ2-1, with D possibly TRBD2 on 6 matching bases. Germline-derived CDR1 and CDR2 are GTSNPN and SVGIG (reference sequence). The CDR3 runs to 13 residues. Trimming removed 3 bases at V and 6 bases at J, with 12 bases between. The full variable domain, in which reference TRBV30 and TRBJ2-1 provide the parts outside the CDR3, is SQTIHQWPATLVQPVGSPLSLECTVEGTSNPNLYWYRQAAGRGLQLLFYSVGIGQISSEVPQNLSASRPQDRQFILSSKKLLLSDSGFYLCAWSSGSGNEQFFGPGTRLTVL.

This chain connects TRBV20-1 to TRBJ1-1, with 10 bases that match TRBD1. The length of the CDR3 is 16 residues. Germline V gene data show CDR1 as DFQATT and CDR2 as SNEGSKA (reference sequence). V gave up 5 bases and J gave up 0 bases; unmatched junction bases: 9. The CDR3 DNA reads as TGCAGTGCTGATAACCGGGACAGGGGATTGAACACTGAAGCTTTCTTT. Its protein is CSADNRDRGLNTEAFF.